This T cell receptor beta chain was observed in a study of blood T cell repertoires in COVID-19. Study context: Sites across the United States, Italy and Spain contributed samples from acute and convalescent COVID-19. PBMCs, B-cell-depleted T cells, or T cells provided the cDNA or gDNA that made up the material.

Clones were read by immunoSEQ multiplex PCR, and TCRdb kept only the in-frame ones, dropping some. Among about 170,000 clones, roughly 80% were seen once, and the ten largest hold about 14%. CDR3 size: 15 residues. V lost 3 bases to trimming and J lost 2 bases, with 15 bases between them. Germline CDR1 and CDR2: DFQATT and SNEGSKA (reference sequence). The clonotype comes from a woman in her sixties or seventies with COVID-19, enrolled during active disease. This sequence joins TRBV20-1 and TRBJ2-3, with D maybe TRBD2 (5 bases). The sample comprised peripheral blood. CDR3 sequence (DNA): TGCAGTGCTAGTATATCCCGGAGGTACACAGATACGCAGTATTTT. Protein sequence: CSASISRRYTDTQYF.